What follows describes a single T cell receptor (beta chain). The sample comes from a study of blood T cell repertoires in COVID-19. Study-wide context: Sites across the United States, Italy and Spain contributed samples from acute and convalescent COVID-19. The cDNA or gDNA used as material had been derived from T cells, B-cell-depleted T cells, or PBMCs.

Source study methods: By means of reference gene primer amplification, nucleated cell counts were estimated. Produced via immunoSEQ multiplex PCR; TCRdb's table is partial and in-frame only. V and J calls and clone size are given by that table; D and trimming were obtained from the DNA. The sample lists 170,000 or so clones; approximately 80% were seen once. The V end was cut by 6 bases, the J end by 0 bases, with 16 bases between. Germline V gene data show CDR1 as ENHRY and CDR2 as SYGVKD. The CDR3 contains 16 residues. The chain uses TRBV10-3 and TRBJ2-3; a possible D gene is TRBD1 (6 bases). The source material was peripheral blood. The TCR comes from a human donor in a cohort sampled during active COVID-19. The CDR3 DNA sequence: TGTGCCATCAGCCCGAGACAGGACTCTAGCACAGATACGCAGTATTTT. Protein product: CAISPRQDSSTDTQYF.